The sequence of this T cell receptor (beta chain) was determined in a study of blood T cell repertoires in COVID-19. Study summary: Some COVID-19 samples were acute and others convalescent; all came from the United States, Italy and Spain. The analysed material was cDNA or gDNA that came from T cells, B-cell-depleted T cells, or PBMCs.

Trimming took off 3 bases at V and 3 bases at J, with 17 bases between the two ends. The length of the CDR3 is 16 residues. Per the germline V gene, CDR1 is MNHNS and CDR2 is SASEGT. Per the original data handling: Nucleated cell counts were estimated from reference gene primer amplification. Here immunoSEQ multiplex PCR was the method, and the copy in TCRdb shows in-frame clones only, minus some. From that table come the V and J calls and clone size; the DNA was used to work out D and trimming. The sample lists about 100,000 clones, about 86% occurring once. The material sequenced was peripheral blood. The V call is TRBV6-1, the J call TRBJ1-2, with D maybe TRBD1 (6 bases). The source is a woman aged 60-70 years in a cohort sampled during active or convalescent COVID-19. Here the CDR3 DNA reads TGTGCCAGCAGTGAGTCACAGGGAGTTTCTTACTATGGCTACACCTTC. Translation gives CASSESQGVSYYGYTF.